A single sample is the source of the 14 T cell receptor beta chains below, sequenced in a study of cytotoxic CD8 clonotypes in ibrutinib-treated CLL. Generated by immunoSEQ multiplex PCR, the TCRdb table keeps only in-frame clones and is missing some. The table records around 200,000 clones, roughly 65% of them present only once. The sequenced sample was PBMCs, obtained after 12 months of ibrutinib treatment. These receptors originate from a human donor with chronic lymphocytic leukemia.

This clone was detected once. V is TRBV11-2 and J is TRBJ2-5; D call uncertain. V was shortened by 5 bases and J by 4 bases, with 8 bases between the two germline ends. Germline assignment: CDR1 SGHAT and CDR2 FQNNGV. There are 12 residues in the CDR3. The CDR3 reads CASSPAPETQYF. The DNA of the CDR3 is TGTGCCAGCAGCCCAGCCCCAGAGACCCAGTACTTC.

The chain carries TRBV19 and TRBJ2-3, with D unresolved. Germline values: CDR1 LNHDA, CDR2 SQIVND (reference sequence). Trimming left V 4 bases short and J 3 bases short, with 8 bases between. The CDR3 covers 13 residues. CDR3: CASSTVRTDTQYF. CDR3 sequence (DNA): TGTGCCAGTAGTACTGTAAGGACAGATACGCAGTATTTT.

Comment on this clone: A read error may account for a junction end that differs from germline. The V call is TRBV6-5, the J call TRBJ2-6; TRBD2 might be the D (6 bases). This CDR3 region has 15 residues. The germline gives CDR1 MNHEY, CDR2 SVGAGI. In DNA, the CDR3 is TGTGCCAGCAGTTACCGGGACTCTCGGGCCAACGTCCTGACTTTC. Amino acid sequence: CASSYRDSRANVLTF.

The chain has TRBV9 and TRBJ1-2; TRBD1 matches at 11 bases. J gave up 6 bases and V 0 bases, and 1 base lay outside the gene matches. CDR3 length equals 14 residues. Per germline, CDR1 SGDLS and CDR2 YYNGEE. The CDR3 reads CASSVADRGHGYTF. The CDR3, as DNA: TGTGCCAGCAGCGTAGCGGACAGGGGGCATGGCTACACCTTC.

The V call is TRBV11-1, the J call TRBJ2-3; no clear D gene. This CDR3 spans 13 amino acids. Trimming shortened V by 1 base and J by 7 bases, and 9 bases separated the two germline ends. Per the germline V gene, CDR1 is SGHAT and CDR2 is FQDESV (reference sequence). The CDR3 nucleotides read TGTGCCAGCAGCTTAGGCCCGACAAATACGCAGTATTTT. Encoded protein: CASSLGPTNTQYF.

The gene calls are TRBV28 and TRBJ2-7; D uncertain. The V gene lost 7 bases and the J gene lost 3 bases, with 13 bases spanning the gap. The CDR3 totals 13 residues. Germline assignment: CDR1 MDHEN and CDR2 SYDVKM. Here the CDR3 reads CASISSLIYEQYF. The DNA for the CDR3 is TGTGCCAGCATTTCCAGTTTGATCTACGAGCAGTACTTC.

This clone was observed a handful of times. The genes are TRBV4-1 and TRBJ2-2; D remains unclear. Per the germline V gene, CDR1 is MGHRA and CDR2 is YSYEKL. CDR3 length equals 16 residues. V was clipped by 0 bases and J by 1 base, with 9 bases between them. The CDR3 spells CASSQEGLRNTGELFF. CDR3 nucleotides: TGCGCCAGCAGCCAAGAAGGGCTGAGGAACACCGGGGAGCTGTTTTTT.

In this sample, this clone turned up a few times. This chain links TRBV7-3 with TRBJ2-2; no firm D call. Germline V lookup: CDR1 SGHTA, CDR2 FQGTGA. Between the trimmed V and J ends, which lost 3 bases and 0 bases, there was a span of 5 bases. The CDR3 is 14 residues long. The CDR3 region has the DNA TGTGCCAGCAGCTTCAACACGAACACCGGGGAGCTGTTTTTT. Translated, it gives CASSFNTNTGELFF.

The chain uses TRBV29-1 and TRBJ2-7; a possible D gene is TRBD1 (6 bases). This CDR3 has 13 residues. Germline values: CDR1 SQVTM, CDR2 ANQGSEA. The V end lost 4 bases, the J end lost 3 bases, and 13 bases lay between the germline ends. The CDR3 loop reads CSVVQGPLYEQYF. In DNA form, the CDR3 reads TGCAGCGTTGTCCAGGGGCCCCTCTACGAGCAGTACTTC.

The chain links TRBV7-8 to TRBJ2-7, with D hard to call. The CDR3 totals 16 residues. CDR1 and CDR2 (germline): SGHVS, FQNEAQ. V lost 9 bases, J lost 1 base, and 22 bases lay in between. DNA of the CDR3: TGTGCCAGTATCCCCTCCAGGAGAGAGTTTTCCTACGAGCAGTACTTC. Its translation is CASIPSRREFSYEQYF.

J is TRBJ2-2 and V is TRBV7-9, with a weak D call TRBD2 (6 bases). The CDR3 extends over 14 amino acids. Deletions cut 3 bases from V and 7 bases from J, with 12 bases between. Germline V gene lookup returns CDR1 SEHNR and CDR2 FQNEAQ (reference sequence). The CDR3 bases are TGTGCCAGCAGCTTTACGGGAGCAAGCGGGGAGCTGTTTTTT. Translation gives CASSFTGASGELFF.

The V call is TRBV6-6, the J call TRBJ2-5; TRBD1 matches at 7 bases. Germline V lookup: CDR1 MNHNY, CDR2 SVGAGI (reference sequence). CDR3 length: 14 residues. Losses at the gene ends were 5 bases for V and 7 bases for J; bases not matched to a gene: 10. CDR3 in amino acids: CASSIGTALATQYF. The CDR3 coding sequence is TGTGCCAGCAGTATTGGGACAGCCCTTGCGACCCAGTACTTC.

The rearrangement uses TRBV6-5 and TRBJ2-5, with 11 bases lining up with TRBD1. CDR1 and CDR2 (germline): MNHEY, SVGAGI. This CDR3 has 15 residues. Germline trimming cut 6 bases from V and 3 bases from J; bases unmatched to any gene: 6. CDR3 protein: CASSLGQGAEETQYF. CDR3 DNA: TGTGCCAGCAGCCTAGGACAGGGGGCTGAAGAGACCCAGTACTTC.

The chain has TRBV6-6 and TRBJ1-1, with a weak D call TRBD1 (6 bases). CDR3 length equals 15 residues. Germline V gives CDR1 MNHNY, CDR2 SVGAGI (reference sequence). Trimming left V 6 bases short and J 1 base short, with 15 bases between. CDR3: CASRDSLIGNTEAFF. As DNA, the CDR3 is TGTGCCAGCAGGGACAGCCTAATAGGGAACACTGAAGCTTTCTTT.